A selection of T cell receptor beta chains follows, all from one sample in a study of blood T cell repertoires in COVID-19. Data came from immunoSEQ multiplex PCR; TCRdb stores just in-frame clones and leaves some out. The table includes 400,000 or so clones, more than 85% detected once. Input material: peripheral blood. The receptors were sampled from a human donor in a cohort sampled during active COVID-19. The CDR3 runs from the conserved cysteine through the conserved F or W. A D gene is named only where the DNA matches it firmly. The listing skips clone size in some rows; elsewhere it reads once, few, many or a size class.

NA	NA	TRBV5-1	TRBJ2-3	TGCGCCAGCAGCTTGGCCAGGTCAGGAGATACGCAGTATTTT	CASSLARSGDTQYF
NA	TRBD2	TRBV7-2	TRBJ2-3	TGTGCCAGCAGCCACCAGACTACTAGCGGGGGACCAGATACGCAGTATTTT	CASSHQTTSGGPDTQYF
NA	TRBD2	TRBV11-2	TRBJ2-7	TGTGCCAGCAGCTTTCCCAGCGGGAGAGGGGCTGGGGAGCAGTACTTC	CASSFPSGRGAGEQYF
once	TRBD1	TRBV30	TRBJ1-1	TGTGCCTGGAGTCCCGGGACAGGGGGCCCTGAAGCTTTCTTT	CAWSPGTGGPEAFF
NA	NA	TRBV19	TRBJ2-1	TGTGCCAGTAGTAAGTTGGGAGACTACAATGAGCAGTTCTTC	CASSKLGDYNEQFF
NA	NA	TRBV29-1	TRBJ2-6	TGCAGCGCAATTACTCGCGGAGGGTCTGGGGCCAACGTCCTGACTTTC	CSAITRGGSGANVLTF
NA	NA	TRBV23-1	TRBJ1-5	TGCGCCAGCAGTCAATCCCATAATCAGCCCCAGCATTTT	CASSQSHNQPQHF
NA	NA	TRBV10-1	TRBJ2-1	TGCGCCAGCAGTGAACGGGGGTTCTCCTACAATGAGCAGTTCTTC	CASSERGFSYNEQFF
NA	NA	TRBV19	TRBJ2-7	TGTGCCAGTAGTCCCCGAGGAGGGGACGAGCAGTACTTC	CASSPRGGDEQYF
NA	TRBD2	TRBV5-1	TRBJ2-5	TGCGCCAGCAGCCCAGGACTAGCGGGAGCGGGGGAGACCCAGTACTTC	CASSPGLAGAGETQYF
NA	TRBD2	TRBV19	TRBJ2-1	TGTGCCAGTAGTATTGCTGGGAGGGGTGGTGAGCAGTTCTTC	CASSIAGRGGEQFF
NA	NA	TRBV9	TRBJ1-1	TGTGCCAGCAGCCCACAGGGTAACACTGAAGCTTTCTTT	CASSPQGNTEAFF
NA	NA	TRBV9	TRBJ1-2	TGTGCCAGCAGTGATACCGGGGCAGGGGTTGGCTACACCTTC	CASSDTGAGVGYTF
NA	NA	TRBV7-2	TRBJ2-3	TGTGCCAGCAGCCTAGGCGCTAGAGTAGATACGCAGTATTTT	CASSLGARVDTQYF
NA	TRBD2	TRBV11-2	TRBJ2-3	TGTGCCAGCAGCTTGGTCCTAGCGGGAGTCGGGACGGCAGATACGCAGTATTTT	CASSLVLAGVGTADTQYF
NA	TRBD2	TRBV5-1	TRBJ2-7	TGCGCCAGCAGCCCCCTAAGTAGCGGGGGCCCCTACGAGCAGTACTTC	CASSPLSSGGPYEQYF
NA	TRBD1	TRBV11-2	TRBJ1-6	TGTGCCAGCAGCTCCGGACAGGACTATAATTCACCCCTCCACTTT	CASSSGQDYNSPLHF
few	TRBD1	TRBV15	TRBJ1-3	TGTGCCACCAGCAGAGATTCGGTAGGGCAGGGGGAAGGAAACACCATATATTTT	CATSRDSVGQGEGNTIYF
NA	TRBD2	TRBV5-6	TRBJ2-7	TGTGCCAGCAGCTTGCGCGGGGGGATCTACGAGCAGTACTTC	CASSLRGGIYEQYF
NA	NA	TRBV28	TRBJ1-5	TGTGCCAGCAGTTTACCCAGACAGGTCTATAGCAATCAGCCCCAGCATTTT	CASSLPRQVYSNQPQHF
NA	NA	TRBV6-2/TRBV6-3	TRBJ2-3	TGTGCCAGCAGTTCGAGCCCGTACACAGATACGCAGTATTTT	CASSSSPYTDTQYF
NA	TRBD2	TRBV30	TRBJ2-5	TGTGCCTGGAGTGTACTAGCGGGGGCCGCCGGGACCCAGTACTTC	CAWSVLAGAAGTQYF